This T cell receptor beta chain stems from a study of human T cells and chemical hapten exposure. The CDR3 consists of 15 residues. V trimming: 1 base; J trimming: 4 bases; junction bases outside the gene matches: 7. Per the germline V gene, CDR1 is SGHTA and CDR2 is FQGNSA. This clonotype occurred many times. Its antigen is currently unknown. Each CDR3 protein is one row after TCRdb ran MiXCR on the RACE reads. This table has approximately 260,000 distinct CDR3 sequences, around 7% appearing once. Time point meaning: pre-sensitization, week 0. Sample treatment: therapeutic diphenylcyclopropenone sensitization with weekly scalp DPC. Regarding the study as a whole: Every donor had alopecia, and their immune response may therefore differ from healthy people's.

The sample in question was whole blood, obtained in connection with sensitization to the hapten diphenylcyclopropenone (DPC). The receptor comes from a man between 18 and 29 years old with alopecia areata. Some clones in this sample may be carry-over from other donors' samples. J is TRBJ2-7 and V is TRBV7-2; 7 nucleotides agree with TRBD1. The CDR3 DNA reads TGTGCCAGCAGCTTAGGAGCGGACAGGACGTACGAGCAGTACTTC. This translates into CASSLGADRTYEQYF. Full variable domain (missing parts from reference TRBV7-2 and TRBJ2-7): GAGVSQSPSNKVTEKGKDVELRCDPISGHTALYWYRQSLGQGLEFLIYFQGNSAPDKSGLPSDRFSAERTGGSVSTLTIQRTQQEDSAVYLCASSLGADRTYEQYFGPGTRLTVT.